These 30 T cell receptor beta chains originate from one sample sequenced in a study of beta chain features in type 1 diabetes. Sequenced material consisted of expressed TCRB transcripts (all of the isolated RNA was reverse transcribed). TCRdb keeps only in-frame clones here, not all; method: immunoSEQ multiplex PCR. The sample shows 500,000 to 700,000 clones, less than 20% of them seen only once. What was sequenced was naive CD4+ T cells from blood. The receptors shown here come from a man between 18 and 29 years old in good health.

The gene calls are TRBV10-3 and TRBJ1-2; possible D gene TRBD1, 5 bases. Germline CDR1 ENHRY, CDR2 SYGVKD. Trimming pared 3 bases from V and 4 bases from J, leaving 15 bases between. This CDR3 has 15 residues. The CDR3 DNA reads TGTGCCATCAGTGAAGGGGCCGGGTTCCGCTATGGCTACACCTTC. It yields the protein CAISEGAGFRYGYTF.

The CDR3 bases are TGTGCCAGCCACCGGGGAAGGGGGCCTAACCAAGAGACCCAGTACTTC. Residues: CASHRGRGPNQETQYF. The rearrangement links TRBV28 to TRBJ2-5, with 7 bases that match TRBD1. The CDR3 totals 16 residues. With 8 bases clipped from V and 0 bases from J, the junction kept 12 bases outside the gene matches. Germline CDR1 MDHEN, CDR2 SYDVKM.

The chain combines TRBV7-9 with TRBJ1-6, with 9 bases identical to TRBD1. The CDR3 is 15 residues long. V lost 5 bases and J lost 7; bases outside the gene matches: 6. Germline V lookup: CDR1 SEHNR, CDR2 FQNEAQ (reference sequence). For the CDR3, the DNA is TGTGCCAGCAGCGTGGGGACAGGGCACAATTCACCCCTCCACTTT. This sequence encodes CASSVGTGHNSPLHF. Full variable domain (remainder filled in from reference TRBV7-9 and TRBJ1-6): DTGVSQNPRHKITKRGQNVTFRCDPISEHNRLYWYRQTLGQGPEFLTYFQNEAQLEKSRLLSDRFSAERPKGSFSTLEIQRTEQGDSAMYLCASSVGTGHNSPLHFGNGTRLTVT.

On this clone itself: Other DNA sequences within the sample encode an identical CDR3. The V and J genes are TRBV2 and TRBJ1-1; no reliable D call. The length of the CDR3 is 14 residues. Germline values: CDR1 SNHLY, CDR2 FYNNEI. The germline V and J ends were trimmed by 2 bases and 0 bases, with 7 bases remaining between them. The CDR3 reads CASSETAMNTEAFF. Here the CDR3 DNA reads TGTGCCAGCAGTGAAACAGCCATGAACACTGAAGCTTTCTTT.

This clone was seen only a few times. The CDR3, as DNA: TGCGCCAGCAGCCTCTCCGGGACAGGGGCCTACGAGCAGTACTTC. Residues: CASSLSGTGAYEQYF. The chain carries TRBV5-1 and TRBJ2-7; 10 bases map to TRBD1. The CDR3 consists of 15 residues. Germline CDR1 reads SGHRS; CDR2 reads YFSETQ. Trimming cost V 4 bases and J 2 bases; bases outside gene matches: 6. Variable domain in full (rest from reference TRBV5-1 and TRBJ2-7): KAGVTQTPRYLIKTRGQQVTLSCSPISGHRSVSWYQQTPGQGLQFLFEYFSETQRNKGNFPGRFSGRQFSNSRSEMNVSTLELGDSALYLCASSLSGTGAYEQYFGPGTRLTVT.

The chain combines TRBV5-4 with TRBJ2-3; D remains unclear. Germline CDR1 reads SGHNT; CDR2 reads YYREEE (reference sequence). The V and J ends lost 3 bases and 2 bases respectively, with 13 bases between them. The CDR3 runs 15 residues. The DNA of the CDR3 is TGTGCCAGCAGCTCCCTAGGGCGGAACACAGATACGCAGTATTTT. Protein sequence: CASSSLGRNTDTQYF.

This clone was counted a few times. The chain is built from TRBV2 and TRBJ1-5; D call uncertain. In germline, CDR1 is SNHLY, CDR2 FYNNEI. The ends were cut back, 3 bases at V and 2 bases at J, with 17 bases in the middle. This CDR3 is 17 amino acids long. CDR3 sequence: CASSDLSILRGNQPQHF. The CDR3 nucleotides are TGTGCCAGCAGTGATCTGTCAATCCTGAGGGGCAATCAGCCCCAGCATTTT.

V gene TRBV15 combines with J gene TRBJ1-5; weak D call: TRBD1 (5 bases). V was clipped by 5 bases and J by 5 bases, with 16 bases between them. Germline CDR1 reads LNHNV; CDR2 reads YYDKDF (reference sequence). This CDR3 is 15 amino acids long. The CDR3 DNA reads TGTGCCACCAGCTTCGGGCAGGGATTATATCAGCCCCAGCATTTT. Its translation is CATSFGQGLYQPQHF.

This clone occurred a few times. The CDR3 here is CAISRDRGSTEAFF. In DNA form, the CDR3 reads TGTGCCATCAGCCGGGACAGGGGAAGCACTGAAGCTTTCTTT. This sequence joins TRBV10-3 and TRBJ1-1, with 10 bases matching TRBD1. Trimming took 6 bases from V and 4 from J; bases not matched to a gene: 5. Germline CDR1 and CDR2: ENHRY and SYGVKD. The CDR3 extends over 14 amino acids.

The CDR3 DNA follows: TGTGCCAGCAGCTTAATCATGGGCGTAGAGACCCAGTACTTC. Encoded protein: CASSLIMGVETQYF. The chain joins TRBV7-9 to TRBJ2-5; D uncertain. This CDR3 is 14 amino acids long. The ends were cut back, 2 bases at V and 4 bases at J, with 11 bases in the middle. CDR1 and CDR2 (germline): SEHNR, FQNEAQ (reference sequence).

The chain carries TRBV7-9 and TRBJ2-1; TRBD2 matches 9 bases. CDR1 SEHNR and CDR2 FQNEAQ come from the germline V gene (reference sequence). This CDR3 contains 15 residues. V lost 7 bases, J lost 3 bases, and 7 bases stayed unmatched. This CDR3 reads CASTLGAGGYNEQFF. The CDR3 DNA is TGTGCCAGCACCCTTGGAGCGGGAGGCTACAATGAGCAGTTCTTC.

This clone was detected only a few times. V gene TRBV5-4 combines with J gene TRBJ2-3; TRBD2 aligns across 9 bases. With V trimmed by 0 bases and J by 5 bases, 13 bases remained unmatched. Germline-derived CDR1 and CDR2 are SGHNT and YYREEE (reference sequence). The length of the CDR3 is 18 residues. In DNA, the CDR3 is TGTGCCAGCAGCTTGGAGGGACTAGCTCGTTGGAAGCGAGATACGCAGTATTTT. This encodes CASSLEGLARWKRDTQYF.

V and J are TRBV7-9 and TRBJ2-7, with a possible D match to TRBD1 (5 bases). The CDR3 runs 16 residues. The V and J ends lost 0 bases and 1 base respectively, with 13 bases between them. Germline CDR1 is SEHNR and CDR2 is FQNEAQ (reference sequence). The CDR3 DNA reads TGTGCCAGCAGCTTAGCCGGGCAGGGCCTTTCCTACGAGCAGTACTTC. Protein: CASSLAGQGLSYEQYF.

The rearrangement links TRBV9 to TRBJ2-2, with 7 bases lining up with TRBD1. V was clipped by 0 bases and J by 7 bases; unmatched bases: 6. The V gene's germline CDR1 is SGDLS and CDR2 YYNGEE. The CDR3 covers 15 residues. The CDR3 sequence is CASSVGDRVSGELFF. CDR3 DNA sequence: TGTGCCAGCAGCGTAGGAGACAGGGTGAGCGGGGAGCTGTTTTTT.

This chain links TRBV11-1 with TRBJ2-1; D gene unclear. Germline V CDR1 and CDR2: SGHAT, FQDESV (reference sequence). CDR3 length: 15 amino acids. With 1 base removed from V and 7 bases from J, the gap between germline ends came to 14 bases. The CDR3 reads CASSLVGFLGNEQFF. The CDR3 coding sequence is TGTGCCAGCAGCTTAGTCGGATTTCTGGGTAATGAGCAGTTCTTC.

This sequence joins TRBV5-1 and TRBJ2-5; D not resolved. This CDR3 region has 14 residues. CDR1 and CDR2 from the germline V gene are SGHRS and YFSETQ. V dropped 3 bases and J dropped 0 bases, with 9 bases sitting between them. CDR3 protein: CASSSANYQETQYF. For the CDR3, the DNA is TGCGCCAGCAGCTCGGCTAACTACCAAGAGACCCAGTACTTC.

This clone was seen a few times. The chain is built from TRBV25-1 and TRBJ1-5; 10 bases are a match to TRBD1. Germline-derived CDR1 and CDR2 are MGHDK and SYGVNS. With V trimmed by 3 bases and J by 3 bases, 5 bases remained unmatched. The CDR3 runs 16 residues. DNA for the CDR3: TGTGCCAGCAGTGACTTGGGACAGGGGTTCAATCAGCCCCAGCATTTT. This gives the protein CASSDLGQGFNQPQHF.

This clone was detected only a few times. The chain couples TRBV9 to TRBJ2-5; 10 bases align to TRBD2. CDR1 is SGDLS, CDR2 YYNGEE, per germline. With 4 bases clipped from V and 5 bases from J, the junction kept 8 bases outside the gene matches. The CDR3 runs 15 residues. The CDR3 sequence: CASSSASGSRETQYF. In DNA form, the CDR3 reads TGTGCCAGCAGCTCGGCTAGCGGGAGTCGTGAGACCCAGTACTTC.

This clone was picked up many times. The chain uses TRBV28 and TRBJ2-1, with a tentative D call TRBD1 (6 bases). The CDR3 spans 14 residues. Germline CDR1 is MDHEN and CDR2 is SYDVKM. V was trimmed by 7 bases and J by 6 bases, leaving 16 bases between them. CDR3 coding DNA: TGTGCCAGCATACGCTACAGGGATCGCAATGAGCAGTTCTTC. It specifies CASIRYRDRNEQFF.

The CDR3 bases are TGCGCCAGCAGCCTAGCGGACAGGGACGATGAAAAACTGTTTTTT. Its protein product is CASSLADRDDEKLFF. The chain joins TRBV4-3 to TRBJ1-4, with 8 bases aligning to TRBD1. Germline CDR1 LGHNA, CDR2 YSLEER. The CDR3 contains 15 residues. Trimming at V came to 4 bases and at J to 6 bases, leaving 7 bases not matched to a gene.

This clone has just a few counts. The chain joins TRBV19 to TRBJ1-6; no definite D call. This CDR3 region has 15 residues. Trimming left V 7 bases short and J 7 bases short, with 17 bases between. Germline V gene data show CDR1 as LNHDA and CDR2 as SQIVND (reference sequence). For the CDR3, the DNA is TGTGCCAGTAATCAATCTCCCTCGCGGAATTCACCCCTCCACTTT. Protein product: CASNQSPSRNSPLHF.

This clone has only a few counts. The V gene is TRBV9, the J gene TRBJ2-7; D ambiguous. This CDR3 has 17 residues. Deletions cut 0 bases from V and 5 bases from J, with 21 bases between. Germline V gene lookup returns CDR1 SGDLS and CDR2 YYNGEE. The DNA for the CDR3 is TGTGCCAGCAGCGTAGAGGGCTCACGGGCCGTTTGGGACGAGCAGTACTTC. This gives the protein CASSVEGSRAVWDEQYF.

V usage is TRBV28 and J usage is TRBJ1-6; possible D gene TRBD1, 5 bases. The germline V gene encodes CDR1 MDHEN and CDR2 SYDVKM. This CDR3 region has 16 residues. V lost 0 bases and J lost 7, with 13 bases in between. The CDR3 coding sequence is TGTGCCAGCAGTTTATGGGGGACGTCGCGGAATTCACCCCTCCACTTT. Protein product: CASSLWGTSRNSPLHF. Variable domain in full (rest from reference TRBV28 and TRBJ1-6): DVKVTQSSRYLVKRTGEKVFLECVQDMDHENMFWYRQDPGLGLRLIYFSYDVKMKEKGDIPEGYSVSREKKERFSLILESASTNQTSMYLCASSLWGTSRNSPLHFGNGTRLTVT.

The chain is built from TRBV28 and TRBJ1-5; D possibly corresponds to TRBD1 (6 bases). CDR3 size: 14 residues. Germline-derived CDR1 and CDR2 are MDHEN and SYDVKM. Trimming shortened V by 5 bases and J by 7 bases, and 15 bases separated the two germline ends. CDR3: CASSVTGGNQPQHF. DNA for the CDR3: TGTGCCAGCAGTGTGACAGGTGGGAACCAGCCCCAGCATTTT.

This clone was seen more than once but under ten times. The J gene is TRBJ1-2, the V gene TRBV28; D is unresolved. V was trimmed by 6 bases and J by 7 bases, leaving 12 bases between them. Germline V gives CDR1 MDHEN, CDR2 SYDVKM. The CDR3 sequence is 12 residues long. The CDR3 loop reads CASSLTAFGYTF. CDR3 nucleotide sequence: TGTGCCAGCAGCTTAACCGCCTTTGGCTACACCTTC.

This clone was seen more than once but under ten times. The gene calls are TRBV7-6 and TRBJ2-3; 9 positions match TRBD1. The CDR3 covers 15 residues. J gave up 1 base and V 2 bases, and 1 base lay outside the gene matches. Germline CDR1 and CDR2: SGHVS and FNYEAQ. The chain's CDR3 is CASSLRQGGTDTQYF. CDR3 nucleotide sequence: TGTGCCAGCAGCTTAAGACAGGGGGGCACAGATACGCAGTATTTT.

The chain is built from TRBV2 and TRBJ2-5; TRBD1 agrees at 9 bases. Germline-derived CDR1 and CDR2 are SNHLY and FYNNEI. The length of the CDR3 is 18 residues. J lost 0 bases, V lost 5 bases, and 13 bases had no gene match. The chain's CDR3 is CASSKSGTGFRYQETQYF. In nucleotides, the CDR3 is TGTGCCAGCAGTAAATCCGGGACAGGGTTTAGGTACCAAGAGACCCAGTACTTC.

The chain employs TRBV28 and TRBJ2-7; 7 nucleotides match TRBD1. Germline loops: CDR1 MDHEN, CDR2 SYDVKM. V was clipped by 5 bases and J by 2 bases; unmatched bases: 3. CDR3 size: 13 residues. CDR3 in amino acids: CASSRDSPYEQYF. CDR3 coding DNA: TGTGCCAGCAGTAGGGACAGCCCCTACGAGCAGTACTTC. The full variable domain, rest sourced from reference TRBV28 and TRBJ2-7, is DVKVTQSSRYLVKRTGEKVFLECVQDMDHENMFWYRQDPGLGLRLIYFSYDVKMKEKGDIPEGYSVSREKKERFSLILESASTNQTSMYLCASSRDSPYEQYFGPGTRLTVT.

CDR3: CASSQTDPSSSYEQYF. CDR3 nucleotide sequence: TGTGCCAGCTCACAAACGGACCCTTCGAGCTCCTACGAGCAGTACTTC. The gene calls are TRBV18 and TRBJ2-7; D unresolved. V was cut by 4 bases and J by 0 bases, with 16 bases left in between. Per the germline V gene, CDR1 is KGHSH and CDR2 is LQKENI. This CDR3 has 16 amino acids. The whole variable domain, remainder taken from reference TRBV18 and TRBJ2-7, is NAGVMQNPRHLVRRRGQEARLRCSPMKGHSHVYWYRQLPEEGLKFMVYLQKENIIDESGMPKERFSAEFPKEGPSILRIQQVVRGDSAAYFCASSQTDPSSSYEQYFGPGTRLTVT.

This clone appeared a few times. Relative to the germline gene, one junction end is altered; a read error may explain this. The chain couples TRBV7-7 to TRBJ2-2; the D is unclear. CDR3 length: 14 amino acids. Germline V gene data show CDR1 as SSHAT and CDR2 as FNYEAQ (reference sequence). The CDR3 loop is CASSPGPPTGELFF. The CDR3 DNA reads TGTGCTAGCAGCCCCGGGCCACCGACCGGGGAGCTGTTTTTT.